The clone carrying this T cell receptor (beta chain) showed up just a few times. Produced via immunoSEQ multiplex PCR; TCRdb's table is partial and in-frame only. The sample shows 250,000 to 400,000 clones, approximately 88% of them seen only once. This sample is part of a study of blood T cell repertoires in COVID-19. Study summary: PBMCs, B-cell-depleted T cells, or T cells provided the cDNA or gDNA that made up the material.

This CDR3 spans 16 amino acids. Germline loops: CDR1 MRHNA, CDR2 SNTAGT. V lost 4 bases and J lost 5; bases outside the gene matches: 11. The TCR was taken from a woman in her 30s with COVID-19, enrolled during active disease. The sample comprised peripheral blood. The V call is TRBV6-4, the J call TRBJ2-3, with 8 bases fitting TRBD2. CDR3 protein: CASSARSGGPGDTQYF. In DNA form, the CDR3 reads TGTGCCAGCAGTGCCAGATCGGGGGGGCCAGGAGATACGCAGTATTTT.